A single sample gave rise to the 10 T cell receptor beta chains below, sequenced in a study of T-cell reconstitution after alpha-beta-depleted transplantation in children. Researchers prepared the TCRbeta library using unique molecular identifiers, the study reports. TCRdb re-called the PCR reads through MiXCR, storing one row per CDR3 protein. The sample has 250,000 to 350,000 distinct CDR3 sequences, 9.5% to 10% seen once. The material was PBMCs from the stem cell graft donor, obtained from the stem cell graft. The origin of the receptors is a human donor who donated a stem cell graft to a child with SCID.

This chain links TRBV12-3 or TRBV12-4 with TRBJ2-1; the match to TRBD1 covers 7 bases. V trimming: 0 bases; J trimming: 0 bases; junction bases outside the gene matches: 2. The CDR3 sequence is 16 residues long. CDR3 amino acids: CASSLATGSSYNEQFF. The DNA for the CDR3 is TGTGCCAGCAGTTTAGCGACAGGGTCCTCCTACAATGAGCAGTTCTTC.

This clonotype has ten or more counts. The chain is built from TRBV6-5 and TRBJ2-7, with D perhaps TRBD1 (6 bases). Trimming shortened V by 2 bases and J by 3 bases, and 14 bases separated the two germline ends. The CDR3 extends over 15 amino acids. Germline loops: CDR1 MNHEY, CDR2 SVGAGI. This CDR3 is CASSYQQGTYYEQYF. The CDR3 bases are TGTGCCAGCAGTTACCAACAGGGAACTTACTACGAGCAGTACTTC.

The CDR3 DNA reads TGCGCCAGCACCTCCAGAGCGTACCAAGAGACCCAGTACTTC. Its translation: CASTSRAYQETQYF. This chain connects TRBV5-1 to TRBJ2-5; no clear D. CDR1 and CDR2 from the germline V gene are SGHRS and YFSETQ. The V and J ends lost 6 bases and 0 bases respectively, with 12 bases between them. The CDR3 spans 14 residues.

This chain joins TRBV5-1 and TRBJ2-7, with 9 nucleotides matching TRBD1. The germline CDR1 and CDR2 sequences are SGHRS and YFSETQ. J was trimmed by 1 base and V by 3 bases; bases with no gene match: 5. CDR3 length equals 15 residues. CDR3 DNA sequence: TGCGCCAGCAGCTCGCCGGGACAGGGTTCCTACGAGCAGTACTTC. Translating gives CASSSPGQGSYEQYF.

This clonotype was recorded a few times. This chain links TRBV7-3 with TRBJ1-1; D may be TRBD1 (5 bases). V was trimmed by 4 bases and J by 3 bases, leaving 9 bases between them. Germline assignment: CDR1 SGHTA and CDR2 FQGTGA. The CDR3 covers 13 residues. The CDR3 reads CASSSRQYTEAFF. In nucleotides, the CDR3 is TGTGCCAGCAGCTCACGACAGTACACTGAAGCTTTCTTT.

CDR3 in amino acids: CASAAPSNYGYTF. The DNA for the CDR3 is TGTGCCAGCGCCGCCCCAAGTAACTATGGCTACACCTTC. The V and J genes are TRBV6-9 and TRBJ1-2, with D unclear. Germline V lookup: CDR1 MNHGY, CDR2 SVAAGI. With 8 bases removed from V and 1 base from J, the gap between germline ends came to 11 bases. This CDR3 spans 13 amino acids.

This clonotype showed up just a few times. The rearrangement uses TRBV12-3 or TRBV12-4 and TRBJ2-7, with TRBD1 matching 11 bases. This CDR3 has 15 amino acids. With 8 bases clipped from V and 2 bases from J, the junction kept 8 bases outside the gene matches. The CDR3 reads CASSPGTGGPYEQYF. CDR3 DNA sequence: TGTGCCAGCTCCCCCGGGACAGGGGGTCCCTACGAGCAGTACTTC.

The V and J genes are TRBV20-1 and TRBJ1-1; D is unclear. V lost 2 bases, J lost 3 bases, and 10 bases lay in between. Germline V lookup: CDR1 DFQATT, CDR2 SNEGSKA (reference sequence). This CDR3 is built from 13 residues. CDR3 DNA: TGCAGTGCTAGATACAGCATGTACACTGAAGCTTTCTTT. Translated, it gives CSARYSMYTEAFF.

The chain employs TRBV20-1 and TRBJ1-6; no definite D call. Looked up from germline, CDR1 is DFQATT and CDR2 is SNEGSKA (reference sequence). CDR3 size: 14 residues. V was trimmed by 0 bases and J by 10 bases, leaving 13 bases between them. CDR3 amino acids: CSARDKGSGSPLHF. The CDR3 region has the DNA TGCAGTGCTAGAGATAAAGGTTCGGGATCACCCCTCCACTTT.

J is TRBJ2-5 and V is TRBV7-9; D might be TRBD2 (6 bases). Trimming left V 5 bases short and J 5 bases short, with 15 bases between. Germline lookup yields CDR1 SEHNR and CDR2 FQNEAQ (reference sequence). The CDR3 extends over 14 amino acids. As DNA, the CDR3 is TGTGCCAGCAGCGTGGGAGGTAGCCCGGAGACCCAGTACTTC. Amino acid sequence: CASSVGGSPETQYF.